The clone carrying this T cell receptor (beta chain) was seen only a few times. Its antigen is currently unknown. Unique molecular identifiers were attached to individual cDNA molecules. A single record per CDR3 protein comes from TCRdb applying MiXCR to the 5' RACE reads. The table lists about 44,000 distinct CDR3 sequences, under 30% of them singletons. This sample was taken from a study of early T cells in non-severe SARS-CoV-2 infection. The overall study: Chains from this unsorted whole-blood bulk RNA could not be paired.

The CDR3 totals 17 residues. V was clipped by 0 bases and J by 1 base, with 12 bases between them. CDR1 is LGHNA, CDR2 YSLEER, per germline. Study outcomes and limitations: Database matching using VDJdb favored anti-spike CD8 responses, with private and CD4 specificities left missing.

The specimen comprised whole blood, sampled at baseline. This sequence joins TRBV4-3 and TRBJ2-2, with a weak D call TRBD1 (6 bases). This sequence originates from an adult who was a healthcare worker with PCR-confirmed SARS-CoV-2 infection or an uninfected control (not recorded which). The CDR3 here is CASSQDRGHLNTGELFF. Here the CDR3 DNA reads TGCGCCAGCAGCCAAGATCGGGGACACCTGAACACCGGGGAGCTGTTTTTT.